These T cell receptor beta chains were read from a single sample in a study of T-cell memory formation after mild COVID-19. TCRdb re-called the 5' RACE reads through MiXCR, storing one row per CDR3 protein. Among 250,000 to 300,000 distinct CDR3 sequences listed, 15% to 20% were seen once. The specimen was PBMCs or a T cell subset sorted from them (not recorded which). The receptor source for this set is a man younger than 35 who had mild COVID-19 (a few samples of this study predate the infection). Cell type and time point are not known. Each CDR3 is given with its conserved first and last residue. A D gene is named only where the DNA matches it firmly. Clone size is shown for a subset of rows, as once, few, many or a class of expanded clone.

size,D,V,length,J,CDR3,DNA
NA,TRBD1,TRBV5-1,14,TRBJ2-5,CASSLDRAQETQYF,TGCGCCAGCAGCCTGGACAGGGCCCAAGAGACCCAGTACTTC
many,NA,TRBV12-3/TRBV12-4,13,TRBJ2-7,CASSRDTTYEQYF,TGTGCCAGCAGCAGGGATACCACCTACGAGCAGTACTTC
few,NA,TRBV10-3,17,TRBJ1-1,CAISESKWVRMNTEAFF,TGTGCCATCAGTGAGTCGAAGTGGGTACGCATGAACACTGAAGCTTTCTTT
NA,NA,TRBV6-1,16,TRBJ1-2,CASSDLKGPRNYGYTF,TGTGCCAGCAGTGACCTGAAAGGTCCCCGCAACTATGGCTACACCTTC
many,TRBD2,TRBV2,16,TRBJ2-1,CASSAIGLAAYNEQFF,TGTGCCAGCAGTGCGATAGGACTAGCGGCTTACAATGAGCAGTTCTTC
few,NA,TRBV7-9,13,TRBJ2-3,CASSNPLTDTQYF,TGTGCCAGCAGCAACCCCCTCACAGATACGCAGTATTTT
NA,TRBD1,TRBV5-5,16,TRBJ2-5,CASSLTPGQGEKTQYF,TGTGCCAGCAGCTTGACCCCGGGACAGGGGGAAAAGACCCAGTACTTC
many,NA,TRBV9,18,TRBJ1-5,CASTEVYLGGALNQPQHF,TGTGCCAGCACCGAGGTGTACCTGGGTGGGGCCCTTAATCAGCCCCAGCATTTT
NA,NA,TRBV5-1,15,TRBJ2-2,CASSFWGPNTGELFF,TGCGCCAGCAGCTTTTGGGGGCCGAACACCGGGGAGCTGTTTTTT
few,TRBD2,TRBV20-1,15,TRBJ2-5,CSASTAGGPWETQYF,TGCAGTGCTAGCACGGCGGGGGGGCCGTGGGAGACCCAGTACTTC
few,NA,TRBV20-1,13,TRBJ1-5,CSAYPMRGRPQHF,TGCAGTGCCTACCCCATGAGGGGACGGCCCCAGCATTTT
NA,TRBD2,TRBV7-2,19,TRBJ2-1,CASSSTGTSGGATYNEQFF,TGTGCCAGCAGCTCCACTGGGACTAGCGGGGGGGCCACCTACAATGAGCAGTTCTTC
NA,TRBD1,TRBV5-1,14,TRBJ2-7,CASSLDTGGGEQYF,TGCGCCAGCAGCCTCGATACAGGGGGCGGGGAGCAGTACTTC
NA,NA,TRBV12-3/TRBV12-4,15,TRBJ1-5,CASSSLQGSSQPQHF,TGTGCCAGCAGTTCCCTACAGGGATCGAGTCAGCCCCAGCATTTT
few,NA,TRBV29-1,13,TRBJ2-7,CSVGVGRRDEQYF,TGCAGCGTCGGGGTGGGTAGGAGAGACGAGCAGTACTTC
NA,NA,TRBV9,14,TRBJ2-3,CASSDISSTDTQYF,TGTGCCAGCAGCGACATCTCTAGCACAGATACGCAGTATTTT
NA,TRBD1,TRBV5-1,16,TRBJ2-1,CASTGQGVIGYNEQFF,TGCGCCAGCACCGGACAGGGGGTTATAGGATACAATGAGCAGTTCTTC
few,NA,TRBV20-1,13,TRBJ2-2,CSASGGLAGELFF,TGCAGTGCTAGTGGCGGGCTGGCCGGGGAGCTGTTTTTT
few,TRBD1,TRBV15,16,TRBJ2-3,CATSRGQEFSADTQYF,TGTGCCACCAGCAGGGGACAGGAATTTTCGGCAGATACGCAGTATTTT
NA,NA,TRBV5-1,14,TRBJ2-1,CASSFGVRVNEQFF,TGCGCCAGCAGCTTCGGAGTCAGGGTCAATGAGCAGTTCTTC
few,NA,TRBV4-1,17,TRBJ2-4,CASSQGSASVAKNIQYF,TGCGCCAGCAGCCAAGGGTCGGCTAGCGTCGCCAAAAACATTCAGTACTTC
few,TRBD1,TRBV29-1,13,TRBJ1-4,CSVEGTGDEKLFF,TGCAGCGTTGAGGGGACAGGGGATGAAAAACTGTTTTTT
NA,NA,TRBV7-9,16,TRBJ1-3,CASSAPGGKGGNTIYF,TGTGCCAGCAGCGCCCCGGGGGGCAAAGGTGGAAACACCATATATTTT
few,NA,TRBV5-6,11,TRBJ1-2,CASSRTDGYTF,TGTGCCAGCAGTAGGACGGATGGCTACACCTTC
many,NA,TRBV5-1,14,TRBJ2-3,CASSSSGNTDTQYF,TGCGCCAGCAGCTCCTCGGGGAACACAGATACGCAGTATTTT
NA,NA,TRBV6-5,15,TRBJ1-2,CASRLSGDRNYGYTF,TGTGCCAGCAGACTCTCTGGGGACCGTAACTATGGCTACACCTTC
few,NA,TRBV25-1,13,TRBJ2-4,CASTLGSAGIQYF,TGTGCCAGCACCCTAGGATCCGCAGGCATTCAGTACTTC
once,NA,TRBV6-1,13,TRBJ2-7,CASSDRGAYEQYF,TGTGCCAGCAGTGACAGGGGAGCCTACGAGCAGTACTTC
NA,TRBD1,TRBV18,14,TRBJ2-7,CASSSDRGPYEQYF,TGTGCCAGCTCATCGGACAGGGGACCCTACGAGCAGTACTTC
NA,NA,TRBV29-1,13,TRBJ1-4,CSCGSNENEKLFF,TGCAGTTGTGGCAGCAATGAAAATGAAAAACTGTTTTTT
NA,NA,TRBV6-6,13,TRBJ2-3,CATLKAHTDTQYF,TGTGCCACCCTCAAGGCACACACAGATACGCAGTATTTT
few,NA,TRBV20-1,16,TRBJ1-6,CSASLAGKTYNSPLHF,TGCAGTGCTAGTTTGGCAGGCAAAACCTATAATTCACCCCTCCACTTT
few,NA,TRBV12-3/TRBV12-4,15,TRBJ1-1,CASSFGRGLNTEAFF,TGTGCCAGCAGTTTCGGTCGGGGGTTGAACACTGAAGCTTTCTTT
few,TRBD2,TRBV6-5,16,TRBJ2-3,CASSQLAGALRDTQYF,TGTGCCAGCAGTCAGCTAGCGGGGGCCCTTAGGGATACGCAGTATTTT
NA,NA,TRBV7-9,15,TRBJ2-5,CASSLSTGRRETQYF,TGTGCCAGCAGCTTATCGACAGGAAGAAGGGAGACCCAGTACTTC
few,TRBD1,TRBV4-1,16,TRBJ1-4,CATSGMNDRGNEKLFF,TGCGCCACCTCGGGTATGAATGACAGGGGAAACGAAAAACTGTTTTTT
NA,NA,TRBV7-9,14,TRBJ2-4,CASSLERAKNIQYF,TGTGCCAGCAGCTTGGAGCGGGCCAAAAACATTCAGTACTTC
few,TRBD2,TRBV5-4,18,TRBJ2-6,CASRPWTGGRSGANVLTF,TGTGCCAGCAGGCCCTGGACGGGGGGACGATCTGGGGCCAACGTCCTGACTTTC
few,TRBD1,TRBV12-3/TRBV12-4,14,TRBJ2-7,CASSTQGQGYEQYF,TGTGCCAGCAGTACCCAGGGACAGGGGTACGAGCAGTACTTC
NA,TRBD1,TRBV7-9,15,TRBJ1-5,CASSIGDSDNQPQHF,TGTGCCAGCTCGATCGGGGACAGCGACAATCAGCCCCAGCATTTT
many,NA,TRBV7-9,13,TRBJ2-5,CASSPPNGETQYF,TGTGCCAGCAGCCCCCCCAATGGAGAGACCCAGTACTTC
NA,NA,TRBV6-5,11,TRBJ2-3,CATRFTDTQYF,TGTGCCACCCGGTTCACAGATACGCAGTATTTT
NA,NA,TRBV24-1,14,TRBJ1-5,CATSDYSSNQPQHF,TGTGCCACCAGTGATTATAGTAGCAATCAGCCCCAGCATTTT
NA,NA,TRBV27,13,TRBJ1-2,CASSFAGEGGYTF,TGTGCCAGCAGTTTTGCAGGGGAAGGTGGCTACACCTTC
NA,NA,TRBV11-2,13,TRBJ1-2,CASSPGGNYGYTF,TGTGCCAGCAGCCCCGGGGGGAACTATGGCTACACCTTC
many,NA,TRBV4-2,15,TRBJ2-7,CASSQRGAGHNEQYF,TGTGCCAGCAGCCAAAGAGGGGCGGGCCATAACGAGCAGTACTTC
NA,NA,TRBV5-1,15,TRBJ1-6,CASSLDRVDGSPLHF,TGCGCCAGCAGCTTGGACAGGGTCGATGGGTCACCCCTCCACTTT
few,NA,TRBV12-3/TRBV12-4,14,TRBJ1-1,CASNRQEMNTEAFF,TGTGCCAGCAATCGACAAGAAATGAACACTGAAGCTTTCTTT
many,NA,TRBV12-3/TRBV12-4,14,TRBJ1-1,CASKFGGYSTEAFF,TGTGCCAGCAAATTCGGGGGGTATAGCACTGAAGCTTTCTTT
NA,NA,TRBV7-3,15,TRBJ2-3,CASSLGPRGTDTQYF,TGTGCCAGCAGTCTGGGCCCAAGAGGGACAGATACGCAGTATTTT
few,NA,TRBV10-3,16,TRBJ2-5,CAINPGTRGHQETQYF,TGTGCCATCAACCCCGGGACGAGAGGTCACCAAGAGACCCAGTACTTC
many,TRBD1,TRBV12-3/TRBV12-4,13,TRBJ1-5,CASSGQDNQPQHF,TGTGCCAGCAGCGGACAGGATAATCAGCCCCAGCATTTT
NA,NA,TRBV7-9,13,TRBJ1-2,CASSFERNYGYTF,TGTGCCAGCAGCTTCGAGCGAAACTATGGCTACACCTTC
NA,TRBD1,TRBV6-5,13,TRBJ1-5,CASTQGAGQPQHF,TGTGCCAGCACCCAGGGGGCCGGTCAGCCCCAGCATTTT
NA,NA,TRBV5-1,16,TRBJ1-3,CASSPAAETAGNTIYF,TGCGCCAGCAGCCCGGCGGCAGAGACGGCTGGAAACACCATATATTTT
NA,TRBD1,TRBV7-9,15,TRBJ1-5,CASSVGQGARQPQHF,TGTGCCAGCAGCGTAGGACAGGGGGCCAGGCAGCCCCAGCATTTT
NA,TRBD2,TRBV7-9,17,TRBJ2-3,CASSARLAGGNTDTQYF,TGTGCCAGCAGCGCCCGACTAGCGGGGGGAAACACAGATACGCAGTATTTT
NA,NA,TRBV12-3/TRBV12-4,14,TRBJ1-1,CASSFELSNTEAFF,TGTGCCAGCAGTTTCGAATTATCGAACACTGAAGCTTTCTTT
few,NA,TRBV29-1,12,TRBJ2-5,CSMGGWQETQYF,TGCAGCATGGGGGGCTGGCAGGAGACCCAGTACTTC
NA,TRBD2,TRBV9,19,TRBJ2-1,CASSDGKDQSSGGAHEQFF,TGTGCCAGCAGCGACGGGAAAGACCAATCTAGCGGGGGGGCGCATGAGCAGTTCTTC